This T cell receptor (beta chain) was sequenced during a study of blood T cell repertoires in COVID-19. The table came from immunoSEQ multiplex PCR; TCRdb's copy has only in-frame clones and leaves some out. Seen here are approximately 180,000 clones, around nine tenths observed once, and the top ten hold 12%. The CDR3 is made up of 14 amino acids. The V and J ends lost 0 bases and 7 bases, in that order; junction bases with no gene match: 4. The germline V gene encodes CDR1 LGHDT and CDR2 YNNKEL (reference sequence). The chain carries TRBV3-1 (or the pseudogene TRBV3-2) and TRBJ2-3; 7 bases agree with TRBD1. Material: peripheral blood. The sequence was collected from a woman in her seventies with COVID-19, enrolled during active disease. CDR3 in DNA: TGTGCCAGCAGCCAAGAACAGGGGCTGTATACGCAGTATTTT. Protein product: CASSQEQGLYTQYF.